The 24 T cell receptor beta chains given below trace back to one sample, sequenced in a study of blood T cells in healthy people across ages. For the second PCR, which ran for roughly 6 to 12 cycles, a sample-barcoded 5' primer and a J-beta primer mix were used. One entry per CDR3 protein, called by TCRdb with MiXCR from the 5' RACE reads. The sample lists some 1.1 million distinct CDR3 sequences, 35% to 40% seen once, with around 13% in the top ten. Material: blood. The source is a man between 18 and 35 years old in good health.

Only a few counts were recorded for this clonotype. V gene TRBV4-3 combines with J gene TRBJ2-1, with TRBD2 matching 7 bases. The V gene end was trimmed by 1 base and the J gene end by 4 bases; junction bases not matched to a gene: 16. Germline CDR1 is LGHNA and CDR2 is YSLEER. The CDR3 covers 19 residues. CDR3 sequence reads: CASSQGPGRAGEPYNEQFF. CDR3 in DNA: TGCGCCAGCAGCCAAGGTCCCGGAAGGGCGGGGGAGCCATACAATGAGCAGTTCTTC.

This rearrangement joins TRBV18 to TRBJ1-5, with no clear D. V lost 1 base, J lost 4 bases, and 11 bases lay in between. This CDR3 has 15 amino acids. Germline-derived CDR1 and CDR2 are KGHSH and LQKENI. The CDR3, as DNA: TGTGCCAGCTCACCACAGGGTGGGAGAAATCAGCCCCAGCATTTT. It is translated as CASSPQGGRNQPQHF.

V is TRBV4-3 and J is TRBJ1-3; a weak D match, TRBD1 (5 bases). Germline-derived CDR1 and CDR2 are LGHNA and YSLEER. Deletions cut 0 bases from V and 2 bases from J, with 14 bases between. The CDR3 sequence is 17 residues long. CDR3 residues: CASSQEVGAEAGNTIYF. In DNA form, the CDR3 reads TGCGCCAGCAGCCAAGAGGTAGGGGCTGAGGCTGGAAACACCATATATTTT.

There are a few counts of this clonotype. This sequence joins TRBV2 and TRBJ2-5; D possibly corresponds to TRBD2 (5 bases). CDR1 and CDR2 from the germline V gene are SNHLY and FYNNEI. V lost 5 bases and J lost 5, with 9 bases in between. The CDR3 totals 12 residues. The CDR3 sequence is CASSSSVETQYF. The CDR3 nucleotides are TGTGCCAGCAGTAGTAGCGTGGAGACCCAGTACTTC. The variable domain in full, with the rest retrieved from reference TRBV2 and TRBJ2-5, is EPEVTQTPSHQVTQMGQEVILRCVPISNHLYFYWYRQILGQKVEFLVSFYNNEISEKSEIFDDQFSVERPDGSNFTLKIRSTKLEDSAMYFCASSSSVETQYFGPGTRLLVL.

The gene calls are TRBV4-3 and TRBJ2-6, with D unclear. Looked up from germline, CDR1 is LGHNA and CDR2 is YSLEER. Between the trimmed V and J ends, which lost 3 bases and 4 bases, there was a span of 7 bases. This CDR3 has 14 amino acids. The CDR3 region has the DNA TGCGCCAGCAGCCACCCAGCAGGGGCCAACGTCCTGACTTTC. Its translation is CASSHPAGANVLTF.

In its sample, this clonotype was seen once. The rearrangement links TRBV20-1 to TRBJ1-1; unclear D gene. The V gene lost 5 bases and the J gene lost 7 bases, with 20 bases spanning the gap. In germline, CDR1 is DFQATT, CDR2 SNEGSKA (reference sequence). There are 14 residues in the CDR3. Written as DNA, the CDR3 is TGCAGTGCTTACGAGACCGAAACAAACGGTGAAGCTTTCTTT. Translation: CSAYETETNGEAFF.

CDR3 DNA sequence: TGTGCCAGCGGGTATCTCACTGAAGCTTTCTTT. This sequence encodes CASGYLTEAFF. The chain is built from TRBV27 and TRBJ1-1; D ambiguous. Germline V gene lookup returns CDR1 MNHEY and CDR2 SMNVEV (reference sequence). Trimming removed 8 bases from V and 4 bases from J, with 8 bases in between. The CDR3 covers 11 residues.

CDR3 DNA: TGTGCCAGCAGTGACACCTCCGGCCCCTATGGCTACACCTTC. It translates to CASSDTSGPYGYTF. The chain employs TRBV25-1 and TRBJ1-2, with D unresolved. Germline V gene sequence: CDR1 MGHDK, CDR2 SYGVNS. The germline V and J ends were trimmed by 3 bases and 4 bases, with 12 bases remaining between them. CDR3 size: 14 residues.

The V and J genes are TRBV7-9 and TRBJ2-1, with TRBD1 as a possible D gene (5 bases). The germline V gene has CDR1 SEHNR and CDR2 FQNEAQ (reference sequence). This CDR3 contains 16 residues. Deletions cut 5 bases from V and 6 bases from J, with 20 bases between. Here the CDR3 reads CASSVRLGAPRNEQFF. The CDR3 region has the DNA TGTGCCAGCAGCGTCAGGCTAGGGGCCCCCCGCAATGAGCAGTTCTTC.

The V call is TRBV27, the J call TRBJ2-5; D gene unclear. The CDR3 loop spans 16 amino acids. Trimming left V 5 bases short and J 3 bases short, with 19 bases between. Germline assignment: CDR1 MNHEY and CDR2 SMNVEV (reference sequence). The CDR3 sequence: CASSPTGVWVKETQYF. The CDR3 nucleotides read TGTGCCAGCAGTCCCACTGGGGTTTGGGTCAAAGAGACCCAGTACTTC.

V and J are TRBV6-5 and TRBJ1-5; unclear D gene. This CDR3 is 13 amino acids long. Looked up from germline, CDR1 is MNHEY and CDR2 is SVGAGI. The V and J ends lost 6 bases and 2 bases respectively, with 8 bases between them. CDR3 amino acids: CASRSSGNQPQHF. CDR3 nucleotides: TGTGCCAGCAGGAGTTCGGGCAATCAGCCCCAGCATTTT.

The genes are TRBV27 and TRBJ1-1; maybe TRBD1 (5 bases). This CDR3 comprises 11 residues. The V gene's germline CDR1 is MNHEY and CDR2 SMNVEV (reference sequence). CDR3 sequence: CATLRGGRSFF. DNA for the CDR3: TGTGCTACCCTGAGGGGAGGACGCTCTTTCTTT.

This clonotype was detected many times. The chain combines TRBV6-2 or TRBV6-3 with TRBJ2-5; D is ambiguous. Per the germline V gene, CDR1 is MNHEY and CDR2 is SVGEGT. The CDR3 length is 15 residues. The germline V and J ends were trimmed by 2 bases and 1 base, with 11 bases remaining between them. The CDR3 bases are TGTGCCAGCAGTTACGGACGGACGATCCAAGAGACCCAGTACTTC. It specifies CASSYGRTIQETQYF.

The chain couples TRBV6-1 to TRBJ2-1; D unresolved. Germline CDR1 and CDR2: MNHNS and SASEGT. CDR3 length: 13 amino acids. Trimming shortened V by 6 bases and J by 5 bases, and 11 bases separated the two germline ends. The CDR3 region has the DNA TGTGCCAGCAGGGGGTGGGCCGACAATGAGCAGTTCTTC. Protein sequence: CASRGWADNEQFF.

The chain combines TRBV5-1 with TRBJ2-3; tentative D call: TRBD1 (5 bases). V was clipped by 0 bases and J by 2 bases, with 10 bases between them. The CDR3 totals 15 residues. Germline V gene data show CDR1 as SGHRS and CDR2 as YFSETQ. CDR3 sequence reads: CASSLGDRATDTQYF. CDR3 bases: TGCGCCAGCAGCTTGGGAGACAGAGCCACAGATACGCAGTATTTT.

The chain is built from TRBV7-9 and TRBJ1-1, with D unclear. The CDR3 is 11 amino acids. The germline gives CDR1 SEHNR, CDR2 FQNEAQ (reference sequence). With 5 bases removed from V and 8 bases from J, the gap between germline ends came to 9 bases. CDR3 loop: CASSREWEAFF. Here the CDR3 DNA reads TGTGCCAGCAGCCGTGAGTGGGAAGCTTTCTTT. The whole variable domain, remainder taken from reference TRBV7-9 and TRBJ1-1, is DTGVSQNPRHKITKRGQNVTFRCDPISEHNRLYWYRQTLGQGPEFLTYFQNEAQLEKSRLLSDRFSAERPKGSFSTLEIQRTEQGDSAMYLCASSREWEAFFGQGTRLTVV.

The chain links TRBV6-5 to TRBJ2-2; D unresolved. CDR3 length equals 15 residues. Trimming took 4 bases from V and 0 from J, leaving 9 bases between them. Germline assignment: CDR1 MNHEY and CDR2 SVGAGI. CDR3 loop: CASSLSSANTGELFF. The CDR3 coding sequence is TGTGCCAGCAGTTTATCAAGCGCGAACACCGGGGAGCTGTTTTTT.

V usage is TRBV6-2 or TRBV6-3 and J usage is TRBJ1-5, with unresolved D. Germline CDR1 and CDR2: MNHEY and SVGEGT. The CDR3 covers 12 residues. V lost 3 bases and J lost 7, with 7 bases in between. CDR3 sequence: CASSYMGQPQHF. As DNA, the CDR3 is TGTGCCAGCAGTTATATGGGGCAGCCCCAGCATTTT.

This clonotype was recorded a few times. The CDR3 bases are TGTGCCAGCAGTTTATCCGCCGTACCGGACAATGAGCAGTACTTC. Protein sequence: CASSLSAVPDNEQYF. V gene TRBV27 combines with J gene TRBJ2-7; D possibly corresponds to TRBD1 (5 bases). Germline CDR1 MNHEY, CDR2 SMNVEV (reference sequence). The germline V and J ends were trimmed by 0 bases and 7 bases, with 16 bases remaining between them. The CDR3 consists of 15 residues.

The CDR3 DNA reads as TGTGCCATCAAGCCAACAGGGGGCCTTAATTCACCCCTCCACTTT. The encoded protein is CAIKPTGGLNSPLHF. The chain uses TRBV10-3 and TRBJ1-6, with 9 nucleotides matching TRBD1. This CDR3 is 15 amino acids long. Germline trimming cut 7 bases from V and 6 bases from J; bases unmatched to any gene: 7. Germline V gene sequence: CDR1 ENHRY, CDR2 SYGVKD.

The chain links TRBV20-1 to TRBJ2-5; TRBD2 matches 7 bases. CDR1 DFQATT and CDR2 SNEGSKA come from the germline V gene (reference sequence). This CDR3 has 15 residues. Trimming cost V 3 bases and J 1 base; bases outside gene matches: 8. As DNA, the CDR3 is TGCAGTGCTAGGGATGCGGGGGAGTCCCAAGAGACCCAGTACTTC. This gives the protein CSARDAGESQETQYF.

J is TRBJ1-4 and V is TRBV20-1; D uncertain. The V end was cut by 1 base, the J end by 8 bases, with 5 bases between. The CDR3 contains 11 residues. Germline-derived CDR1 and CDR2 are DFQATT and SNEGSKA (reference sequence). CDR3 protein: CSARGREKLFF. The DNA of the CDR3 is TGCAGTGCTAGAGGGAGGGAAAAACTGTTTTTT.

This clonotype was found many times. This chain joins TRBV7-9 and TRBJ2-3; D gene ambiguous. V was shortened by 6 bases and J by 0 bases, with 7 bases between the two germline ends. Looked up from germline, CDR1 is SEHNR and CDR2 is FQNEAQ (reference sequence). The CDR3 is 13 residues long. In nucleotides, the CDR3 is TGTGCCAGCAGTCCGACTAGCACAGATACGCAGTATTTT. It yields the protein CASSPTSTDTQYF.

This clonotype was seen many times. The rearrangement links TRBV5-6 to TRBJ2-1; D is uncertain. Deletions cut 1 base from V and 5 bases from J, with 10 bases between. Germline V CDR1 and CDR2: SGHDT, YYEEEE. This CDR3 has 14 amino acids. Here the CDR3 reads CASSLWWLNNEQFF. CDR3 nucleotide sequence: TGTGCCAGCAGCTTGTGGTGGCTAAACAATGAGCAGTTCTTC.